The next 17 T cell receptor beta chains were all read from a single sample in a study of T cell responses to AZD1222 COVID-19 vaccine (dated by TCRdb to the early 2020s). The intended sense of this specimen's time point label: about 28 days (+/-7) after the second vaccine dose. The library came from the immunoSEQ multiplex PCR assay. The clones in this table, taken by TCRdb from immuneACCESS, are in-frame only. Not every clone is retained; where verified, under half of the shortfall comes from an unresolved V gene, and the cause of the rest is unknown. This sample has 150,000 to 200,000 clones in its table, and about 90% of those were observed once. Around 0.99% of the sample is in the top ten clones. The sequencing here drew on peripheral blood, taken 28 days after the second AZD1222 dose. These receptor sequences come from an adult who received the AZD1222 COVID-19 vaccine.

The chain combines TRBV2 with TRBJ2-1, with D maybe TRBD1 (6 bases). Germline values: CDR1 SNHLY, CDR2 FYNNEI. CDR3 size: 11 residues. V was trimmed by 7 bases and J by 9 bases, leaving 10 bases between them. The CDR3 DNA follows: TGTGCCAGCACCCTACAGGGTGAGCAGTTCTTC. Its protein is CASTLQGEQFF.

Here the CDR3 reads CASSYFLDDGYTF. Here the CDR3 DNA reads TGTGCCAGCAGTTACTTCTTGGATGATGGCTACACCTTC. This sequence joins TRBV6-5 and TRBJ1-2; D unclear. The CDR3 is made up of 13 amino acids. Trimming shortened V by 1 base and J by 6 bases, and 9 bases separated the two germline ends. In germline, CDR1 is MNHEY, CDR2 SVGAGI.

The chain couples TRBV2 to TRBJ1-6; 7 nucleotides align to TRBD1. The germline CDR1 and CDR2 sequences are SNHLY and FYNNEI. V was pared by 8 bases and J by 3 bases, with 1 base of the junction left unmatched. CDR3 length: 13 amino acids. CDR3 DNA: TGTGCCAGCCGGGACAGCTATAATTCACCCCTCCACTTT. Translated, it gives CASRDSYNSPLHF.

The gene calls are TRBV5-5 and TRBJ2-5; D is ambiguous. Germline-derived CDR1 and CDR2 are SGHKS and YYEKEE (reference sequence). This CDR3 spans 15 amino acids. The V and J ends lost 0 bases and 5 bases respectively, with 14 bases between them. CDR3 sequence reads: CASSLDDMGWETQYF. CDR3 nucleotides: TGTGCCAGCAGCTTGGACGATATGGGCTGGGAGACCCAGTACTTC.

The chain is built from TRBV28 and TRBJ1-2; 8 positions agree with TRBD1. V lost 5 bases to trimming and J lost 8 bases; unmatched junction nucleotides: 4. The germline V gene has CDR1 MDHEN and CDR2 SYDVKM. The CDR3 length is 12 residues. The CDR3 protein is CASSPGGSGYTF. CDR3 nucleotide sequence: TGTGCCAGCAGTCCAGGGGGCTCGGGCTACACCTTC.

The V gene is TRBV7-2, the J gene TRBJ1-4; D perhaps matches TRBD1 (5 bases). This CDR3 comprises 15 residues. Germline lookup yields CDR1 SGHTA and CDR2 FQGNSA. V was cut by 5 bases and J by 1 base, with 11 bases left in between. As DNA, the CDR3 is TGTGCCAGCAGCCCAGGGCCAATAACTAATGAAAAACTGTTTTTT. Translation gives CASSPGPITNEKLFF.

The chain is built from TRBV2 and TRBJ1-1, with D perhaps matching TRBD1 (6 bases). The V end was cut by 5 bases, the J end by 0 bases, with 13 bases between. This CDR3 is built from 15 residues. Germline V gene sequence: CDR1 SNHLY, CDR2 FYNNEI. This CDR3 reads CASSTQGRMNTEAFF. For the CDR3, the DNA is TGTGCCAGCAGTACACAGGGTAGGATGAACACTGAAGCTTTCTTT.

V and J are TRBV11-2 and TRBJ1-1; a possible D gene is TRBD1 (5 bases). Germline CDR1 is SGHAT and CDR2 is FQNNGV. Deletions cut 5 bases from V and 2 bases from J, with 18 bases between. This CDR3 spans 16 amino acids. The CDR3 loop reads CASSRGGTGSNTEAFF. CDR3 DNA sequence: TGTGCCAGCAGCCGGGGGGGTACAGGTTCCAACACTGAAGCTTTCTTT.

The chain combines TRBV2 with TRBJ1-1; D remains ambiguous. The CDR3 is 15 residues long. With 6 bases removed from V and 4 bases from J, the gap between germline ends came to 18 bases. The V gene's germline CDR1 is SNHLY and CDR2 FYNNEI. CDR3 amino acids: CASRTEKGEGTEAFF. The CDR3 nucleotides read TGTGCCAGCAGGACCGAGAAGGGCGAGGGCACTGAAGCTTTCTTT.

CDR3 nucleotide sequence: TGTGCCAGCAGCCTACAGAGCGGAAACCTATACAATGAGCAGTTCTTC. As protein: CASSLQSGNLYNEQFF. The J gene is TRBJ2-1, the V gene TRBV13, with D tentatively TRBD2 (5 bases). The germline V and J ends were trimmed by 5 bases and 4 bases, with 18 bases remaining between them. The length of the CDR3 is 16 residues. The germline V gene has CDR1 PRHDT and CDR2 FYEKMQ (reference sequence).

With regard to this clone: A read error may account for a junction end that differs from germline. The V gene is TRBV7-2, the J gene TRBJ2-7; 7 bases are a match to TRBD2. CDR3 size: 13 residues. The germline CDR1 and CDR2 sequences are SGHTA and FQGNSA. This CDR3 reads CASSALAEGAEDF. CDR3 nucleotide sequence: TGTGCCAGCAGCGCTCTAGCGGAGGGAGCGGAGGACTTC.

This sequence joins TRBV4-1 and TRBJ1-1; D unclear. The CDR3 totals 12 residues. Trimming shortened V by 0 bases and J by 10 bases, and 9 bases separated the two germline ends. Germline assignment: CDR1 MGHRA and CDR2 YSYEKL. The chain's CDR3 is CASSQEGLRAFF. DNA for the CDR3: TGCGCCAGCAGCCAAGAAGGCTTGAGAGCTTTCTTT.

CDR3 protein: CASSPRSATNEKLFF. The CDR3 DNA follows: TGTGCCAGCTCACCTCGGTCCGCAACTAATGAAAAACTGTTTTTT. The V and J genes are TRBV18 and TRBJ1-4; D unresolved. V was clipped by 3 bases and J by 0 bases, with 8 bases between them. CDR1 and CDR2 (germline): KGHSH, LQKENI. This CDR3 contains 15 residues.

This rearrangement joins TRBV18 to TRBJ1-3; D not resolved. The V gene lost 3 bases and the J gene lost 5 bases, with 11 bases spanning the gap. CDR3 size: 14 residues. CDR1 is KGHSH, CDR2 LQKENI, per germline. This CDR3 is CASSPDVGRNTIYF. CDR3 nucleotides: TGTGCCAGCTCACCCGATGTCGGGAGAAACACCATATATTTT.

This clone occurred once. The chain couples TRBV7-9 to TRBJ1-2; D may be TRBD1 (6 bases). V gave up 2 bases and J gave up 0 bases, with 13 bases separating them. The germline V gene encodes CDR1 SEHNR and CDR2 FQNEAQ (reference sequence). This CDR3 comprises 16 residues. The CDR3 is CASSLKSGQTNYGYTF. In nucleotides, the CDR3 is TGTGCCAGCAGCTTAAAGTCAGGACAGACTAACTATGGCTACACCTTC. The variable domain in full, completed from reference TRBV7-9 and TRBJ1-2, reads DTGVSQNPRHKITKRGQNVTFRCDPISEHNRLYWYRQTLGQGPEFLTYFQNEAQLEKSRLLSDRFSAERPKGSFSTLEIQRTEQGDSAMYLCASSLKSGQTNYGYTFGSGTRLTVV.

This clone was counted once. V gene TRBV7-2 combines with J gene TRBJ2-1; 7 nucleotides agree with TRBD1. The CDR3 covers 15 residues. Losses at the gene ends were 4 bases for V and 7 bases for J; bases not matched to a gene: 10. Germline lookup yields CDR1 SGHTA and CDR2 FQGNSA. The CDR3 bases are TGTGCCAGCAGCTCACAGGGGACCCAAGGGAATGAGCAGTTCTTC. Amino acid sequence: CASSSQGTQGNEQFF. Variable domain in full (rest from reference TRBV7-2 and TRBJ2-1): GAGVSQSPSNKVTEKGKDVELRCDPISGHTALYWYRQSLGQGLEFLIYFQGNSAPDKSGLPSDRFSAERTGGSVSTLTIQRTQQEDSAVYLCASSSQGTQGNEQFFGPGTRLTVL.

The chain joins TRBV19 to TRBJ1-1, with 7 bases lining up with TRBD1. Germline values: CDR1 LNHDA, CDR2 SQIVND (reference sequence). The V segment lost 5 bases and the J segment 6 bases; nucleotides outside the gene matches: 12. The CDR3 has 15 residues. The CDR3 loop is CASSPRDSSLAEAFF. CDR3 sequence (DNA): TGTGCCAGTAGTCCCAGGGACAGCAGCCTCGCTGAAGCTTTCTTT.